Following are 10 T cell receptor beta chains from one sample sequenced in a study of blood T cell repertoires in COVID-19 (dated by TCRdb to 2018 to 2020). The receptor library was made with the immunoSEQ multiplex PCR assay. TCRdb re-hosts the immuneACCESS table, in-frame sequences only. Its copies lack some clones; in the studies checked, an unresolved V gene accounts for under half of them, and the cause for the rest is not known. Present in this sample are 150,000 to 200,000 clones, 90% of which were seen just once. Around 17% of the sample comes from the top ten. The sequenced sample consisted of peripheral blood. These receptors all stem from a man aged 60 to 69 with active or convalescent COVID-19.

CDR3 protein: CASSQDGSGSHYNEQFF. In nucleotides, the CDR3 is TGTGCCAGCAGCCAAGACGGTAGCGGGAGCCACTACAATGAGCAGTTCTTC. The chain employs TRBV14 and TRBJ2-1, with TRBD2 identical over 9 bases. Germline V CDR1 and CDR2: SGHDN, FVKESK. The ends lost 0 bases at V and 3 bases at J; junction bases unmatched: 6. CDR3 size: 17 residues.

CDR3 DNA: TGCGCCAGCAGCGACCGGGACACCGATTCACCCCTCCACTTT. Translating it yields CASSDRDTDSPLHF. The rearrangement joins TRBV5-1 to TRBJ1-6, with a weak D call TRBD1 (6 bases). Trimming removed 4 bases from V and 8 bases from J, with 13 bases in between. Germline CDR1 reads SGHRS; CDR2 reads YFSETQ. The CDR3 loop spans 14 amino acids.

CDR3 sequence reads: CASSIPSYRGPNYGYTF. Here the CDR3 DNA reads TGTGCCAGTAGTATACCCTCCTACAGGGGGCCTAACTATGGCTACACCTTC. The chain links TRBV19 to TRBJ1-2; TRBD1 aligns across 9 bases. Germline V gene sequence: CDR1 LNHDA, CDR2 SQIVND (reference sequence). The CDR3 totals 17 residues. Trimming removed 2 bases from V and 0 bases from J; junction bases left unmatched: 7. The full variable domain, rest sourced from reference TRBV19 and TRBJ1-2, is DGGITQSPKYLFRKEGQNVTLSCEQNLNHDAMYWYRQDPGQGLRLIYYSQIVNDFQKGDIAEGYSVSREKKESFPLTVTSAQKNPTAFYLCASSIPSYRGPNYGYTFGSGTRLTVV.

The chain is built from TRBV19 and TRBJ1-1; D not certain. V lost 1 base and J lost 6, with 12 bases in between. Germline lookup yields CDR1 LNHDA and CDR2 SQIVND (reference sequence). This CDR3 has 14 amino acids. CDR3 bases: TGTGCCAGTAGTATAGCATCTCTTAGCCCTGAAGCTTTCTTT. It is translated as CASSIASLSPEAFF. Looking up the rest from reference TRBV19 and TRBJ1-1 gives the full variable domain: DGGITQSPKYLFRKEGQNVTLSCEQNLNHDAMYWYRQDPGQGLRLIYYSQIVNDFQKGDIAEGYSVSREKKESFPLTVTSAQKNPTAFYLCASSIASLSPEAFFGQGTRLTVV.

The J gene is TRBJ2-7, the V gene TRBV4-2; 8 nucleotides align to TRBD2. The CDR3 is 15 amino acids. J lost 3 bases, V lost 1 base, and 5 bases had no gene match. Germline CDR1 is LGHNA and CDR2 is YNFKEQ. The CDR3 sequence is CASSQVVAGIYEQYF. The CDR3 bases are TGTGCCAGCAGCCAAGTCGTAGCGGGAATCTACGAGCAGTACTTC.

The rearrangement joins TRBV7-6 to TRBJ2-7; the match to TRBD1 covers 7 bases. Germline V gene lookup returns CDR1 SGHVS and CDR2 FNYEAQ. The CDR3 runs to 15 residues. Germline trimming cut 5 bases from V and 0 bases from J; bases unmatched to any gene: 7. In DNA, the CDR3 is TGTGCCAGCAGCGCTTGGACAGGCAGCTCCTACGAGCAGTACTTC. It codes for CASSAWTGSSYEQYF.

The chain recombines TRBV4-1 with TRBJ2-1; tentative D call: TRBD2 (6 bases). Trimming shortened V by 0 bases and J by 3 bases, and 12 bases separated the two germline ends. This CDR3 is built from 16 residues. The V gene's germline CDR1 is MGHRA and CDR2 YSYEKL. CDR3 protein: CASSQEGLTSYNEQFF. As DNA, the CDR3 is TGCGCCAGCAGCCAAGAAGGATTGACTAGCTACAATGAGCAGTTCTTC.

This chain links TRBV6-1 with TRBJ1-2, with 7 bases aligning to TRBD1. Trimming took 1 base from V and 5 from J; bases not matched to a gene: 7. Germline V gene data show CDR1 as MNHNS and CDR2 as SASEGT. The CDR3 runs to 15 residues. The CDR3 nucleotides are TGTGCCAGCAGTGAAGAGTCGTCAGGGGGGTATGGCTACACCTTC. This sequence encodes CASSEESSGGYGYTF.

The chain joins TRBV18 to TRBJ1-1; no definite D call. Germline CDR1 KGHSH, CDR2 LQKENI. This CDR3 has 14 amino acids. Deletions cut 3 bases from V and 3 bases from J, with 11 bases between. CDR3 sequence (DNA): TGTGCCAGCTCACCTCGGTTTTCGGACACTGAAGCTTTCTTT. Protein sequence: CASSPRFSDTEAFF.

A note on this clone: The same CDR3 arises from other DNA sequences in this sample as well. The rearrangement uses TRBV6-5 and TRBJ1-1, with D hard to call. Trimming shortened V by 0 bases and J by 2 bases, and 7 bases separated the two germline ends. The CDR3 loop spans 14 amino acids. The V gene's germline CDR1 is MNHEY and CDR2 SVGAGI. The CDR3 is CASSYSPRNTEAFF. CDR3 sequence (DNA): TGTGCCAGCAGTTACTCCCCTAGAAACACTGAAGCTTTCTTT.